Listed below are T cell receptor beta chains from one sample, sequenced in a study of blood T cell repertoires in COVID-19. Using immunoSEQ multiplex PCR, the repertoire was profiled, and TCRdb retains in-frame clones only, with some absent. The sample includes under 250,000 clones, more than 65% of them seen just once. Sequenced material: peripheral blood. These receptors originate from an elderly woman with acute or convalescent COVID-19. Both conserved end residues are part of each CDR3. D genes are given only for firm matches. Not all rows give a size; the values are once, few, many and, for expanded clones, a class.

J gene | V gene | D gene | clone size | CDR3 DNA | CDR3 protein
TRBJ1-4 | TRBV7-2 | - | - | TGTGCCAGCAGCTTTGGGGGACTAGGGAATGAAAAACTGTTTTTT | CASSFGGLGNEKLFF
TRBJ1-3 | TRBV3-1/TRBV3-2 | TRBD1 | - | TGTGCCAGCAGCACCTCAGGGGGCGCGACTGGAAACACCATATATTTT | CASSTSGGATGNTIYF
TRBJ2-5 | TRBV29-1 | - | - | TGCAGCGTTGAAGAAGCGCAGGGGCAGACCCAGTACTTC | CSVEEAQGQTQYF
TRBJ2-7 | TRBV5-1 | TRBD1 | many | TGCGCCAGCAGCCCCTGGACAGGACCCTACGAGCAGTACTTC | CASSPWTGPYEQYF
TRBJ1-4 | TRBV10-3 | - | - | TGTGCCACCGCACAGCATGGGACTAATGAAAAACTGTTTTTT | CATAQHGTNEKLFF
TRBJ1-6 | TRBV5-1 | TRBD1 | once | TGCGCCAGCCGGAAGGAGGGGGCTAATTCACCCCTCCACTTT | CASRKEGANSPLHF
TRBJ1-2 | TRBV19 | TRBD1 | - | TGTGCCAGTAGTATCGCCGGGACAGCACTGGTTAATCAAGGCTACACCTTC | CASSIAGTALVNQGYTF
TRBJ1-2 | TRBV7-3 | - | - | TGTGCCAGCAGCTTAACGGCGAGGGGGACAACTAACTATGGCTACACCTTC | CASSLTARGTTNYGYTF
TRBJ1-1 | TRBV24-1 | - | - | TGTGCCACCAGTGATTACCGCCCACCATTCACCGGGACATCGAACGCTGAAGCTTTCTTT | CATSDYRPPFTGTSNAEAFF
TRBJ2-7 | TRBV6-6 | TRBD1 | - | TGTGCCAGCAGTATTCTGACAGGGTCGGCCCGCGAGCAGTACTTC | CASSILTGSAREQYF
TRBJ1-1 | TRBV10-3 | - | - | TGTGCCATCAGGGTGACAGACGTCTCGAGTGCGGGGGGAGCTTTCTTT | CAIRVTDVSSAGGAFF
TRBJ1-5 | TRBV19 | - | - | TGTGCCAGTAGTATCCCGGGGGGGCCAGGGACCCAGCATTTT | CASSIPGGPGTQHF
TRBJ1-5 | TRBV15 | TRBD1 | - | TGTGCCACCAGCAGACTTGACAGGGACAATCAGCCCCAGCATTTT | CATSRLDRDNQPQHF
TRBJ2-3 | TRBV19 | TRBD2 | - | TGTGCCAGTAGTGACCCTCGGGGGGGGTCCACAGATACGCAGTATTTT | CASSDPRGGSTDTQYF
TRBJ1-2 | TRBV19 | TRBD1 | - | TGTGCCAGTAGTCAAGGACAGGGGGTCTATGGCTACACCTTC | CASSQGQGVYGYTF
TRBJ2-1 | TRBV7-9 | TRBD2 | once | TGTGCCAGCAGCGACTGGACTAGCGGGGGAAATGAGCAGTTCTTC | CASSDWTSGGNEQFF
TRBJ1-3 | TRBV29-1 | - | - | TGCAGCGTAACTAAGAGCTCTGGAAACACCATATATTTT | CSVTKSSGNTIYF
TRBJ1-2 | TRBV4-1 | - | - | TGCGCCAGCAGCCAAGATTTTGAAGCCCGAGGACAACGAAACTATGGCTACACCTTC | CASSQDFEARGQRNYGYTF
TRBJ2-2 | TRBV11-3 | - | few | TGTGCCAGCAGCCCCCGTCGGGGGACCGGGGAGCTGTTTTTT | CASSPRRGTGELFF
TRBJ1-1 | TRBV28 | - | - | TGTGCCAGCAGCCTGGTACAATACACTGAAGCTTTCTTT | CASSLVQYTEAFF
TRBJ1-2 | TRBV28 | - | - | TGTGCCAGCAGTGGACAACACTATGGCTACACCTTC | CASSGQHYGYTF
TRBJ1-6 | TRBV2 | TRBD1 | - | TGTGCCAGCAGCCGACAGGGGGAAGGCTCACCCCTCCACTTT | CASSRQGEGSPLHF
TRBJ1-3 | TRBV6-5 | - | - | TGTGCCACCCAGGGTCCAGCCGGAAACACCATATATTTT | CATQGPAGNTIYF
TRBJ1-1 | TRBV19 | - | - | TGTGCCAGTAGGAAGTCAGCAGGAGGGGCCACTGAAGCTTTCTTT | CASRKSAGGATEAFF
TRBJ2-2 | TRBV27 | - | - | TGTGCCAGCAGCTTCAGGGGGAACACCGGGGAGCTGTTTTTT | CASSFRGNTGELFF
TRBJ2-7 | TRBV24-1 | - | - | TGTGCCACCAGGGGGACATCACCCGACGAGCAGTACTTC | CATRGTSPDEQYF
TRBJ2-7 | TRBV5-8 | - | once | TGTGCCAGCAGCTTGGGCCAGGCCCTCTACGAGCAGTACTTC | CASSLGQALYEQYF
TRBJ2-3 | TRBV18 | TRBD2 | - | TGTGCCAGCTCACCTTCGGGACTAGCAACAACAGATACGCAGTATTTT | CASSPSGLATTDTQYF
TRBJ2-1 | TRBV11-2 | - | few | TGTGCCAGCAGCCGCTCAGGTAGCTCCTACAATGAGCAGTTCTTC | CASSRSGSSYNEQFF
TRBJ2-5 | TRBV11-2 | TRBD2 | - | TGTGCCAGCAGCCCCCGGGTTAGCGGGGGACGGGAGACCCAGTACTTC | CASSPRVSGGRETQYF
TRBJ1-1 | TRBV2 | - | - | TGTGCCAGCAGTGAAGGGGGTGGCGGGAGCGGGCACACTGAAGCTTTCTTT | CASSEGGGGSGHTEAFF
TRBJ2-7 | TRBV19 | TRBD2 | - | TGTGCCAGTAGTAAGGCAGGCGGGGGTCTCGAGCAGTACTTC | CASSKAGGGLEQYF
TRBJ1-1 | TRBV7-9 | - | - | TGTGCCAGCAGCTTAGCGGCGGGAGCTGAAGCTTTCTTT | CASSLAAGAEAFF
TRBJ2-6 | TRBV5-1 | - | - | TGCGCCAGCAGCTTGGGGCTGTCTGGGGCCAACGTCCTGACTTTC | CASSLGLSGANVLTF
TRBJ1-4 | TRBV11-3 | TRBD1 | few | TGTGCCAGCAGCAAGGGACAGGGGGCGGTCGTAAAACTGTTTTTT | CASSKGQGAVVKLFF
TRBJ1-2 | TRBV27 | - | - | TGTGCCAGCAGTTCCGGGGCGGGGAATGGCTACACCTTC | CASSSGAGNGYTF
TRBJ1-1 | TRBV6-6 | - | - | TGTGCCACGGGGGGGGTCGGAACTGAAGCTTTCTTT | CATGGVGTEAFF
TRBJ2-7 | TRBV6-4 | TRBD2 | - | TGTGCCAGCAGTGCCGGGACTAGCGGTTCCTACGAGCAGTACTTC | CASSAGTSGSYEQYF
TRBJ1-2 | TRBV19 | - | - | TGTGCCAGTAGTATGGGGCGGATCTATGGCTACACCTTC | CASSMGRIYGYTF
TRBJ2-2 | TRBV5-1 | TRBD2 | - | TGCGCCAGCACTCCGGGAGGCTCCACCGGGGAGCTGTTTTTT | CASTPGGSTGELFF
TRBJ2-1 | TRBV19 | - | once | TGTGCCAGTAGAAATGGAGGCACTAATGAGCAGTTCTTC | CASRNGGTNEQFF
TRBJ1-5 | TRBV19 | TRBD1 | - | TGTGCCAGTAGCGGGACAGTGAGTAGCAATCAGCCCCAGCATTTT | CASSGTVSSNQPQHF